This TCR beta chain was sequenced for a study of blood T cell repertoires in COVID-19. The overall study: Spain, Italy and the United States supplied samples that represented acute and convalescent COVID-19.

Repertoires were generated with immunoSEQ multiplex PCR, while TCRdb's copy carries only in-frame clones and drops some. The sample consists of around 200,000 clones, 70% to 90% of them appearing once. Germline lookup yields CDR1 MNHEY and CDR2 SMNVEV (reference sequence). The V gene end was trimmed by 5 bases and the J gene end by 7 bases; junction bases not matched to a gene: 10. This CDR3 region has 17 residues. Sequenced sample: peripheral blood. The TCR was taken from a human donor with active or convalescent COVID-19. The donor label of this sample is uncertain. This chain links TRBV27 with TRBJ2-1; 14 bases map to TRBD2. The CDR3 DNA follows: TGTGCCAGCAGTCTGAGACTAGCGGGAGGGTCTCGAAATGAGCAGTTCTTC. Protein: CASSLRLAGGSRNEQFF.